This T cell receptor beta chain was recovered during a study of blood T cell repertoires in COVID-19. Study as a whole: COVID-19 samples from acute and convalescent phases originated in the United States, Italy and Spain.

Sequencing used immunoSEQ multiplex PCR; TCRdb keeps in-frame clones, though not all of them. In the table there are 150,000 to 200,000 clones, 75% to 85% of which are singletons. Germline-derived CDR1 and CDR2 are LGHNT and FRNRAP. The J segment lost 2 bases and the V segment lost 1 base, leaving 0 bases of the junction unmatched. This CDR3 comprises 15 residues. This clone was seen repeatedly, ten times or more. The rearrangement links TRBV12-5 to TRBJ1-3, with TRBD1 matching 9 bases. The sequenced sample was PBMCs or T cells enriched from blood (not recorded which). This clonotype was obtained from an older woman who had recovered from COVID-19. CDR3 DNA sequence: TGTGCTAGTGGTTTGGGACAGGGGGCTGGAAACACCATATATTTT. This sequence encodes CASGLGQGAGNTIYF.